The 30 T cell receptor beta chains given below trace back to one sample, sequenced in a study of cytomegalovirus exposure and HLA in healthy donors (dated by TCRdb to about 2017). Library generation was performed with the immunoSEQ multiplex PCR assay. As stored in TCRdb, this immuneACCESS dataset retains in-frame rearrangements with V and J assigned. A fraction of the clones does not appear; measured against another copy, unresolved V genes explain less than half of the discrepancy, and the remainder lacks a known reason. The sample data list roughly 170,000 clones, and 80% to 85% of these were observed just once. The ten largest clones capture about 2.8% of the sample. Sequences were obtained from PBMCs. These receptors originate from a woman aged 18 to 35 in good health and CMV-seropositive.

In the case of this clone: The same CDR3 also results from other DNA sequences found in this sample. The chain couples TRBV19 to TRBJ1-2; TRBD1 is a possible D gene (5 bases). Germline-derived CDR1 and CDR2 are LNHDA and SQIVND (reference sequence). The CDR3 has 13 residues. V was cut by 2 bases and J by 8 bases, with 12 bases left in between. The CDR3 spells CASSIFGQGGYTF. CDR3 bases: TGTGCCAGTAGTATATTTGGGCAGGGAGGCTACACCTTC. Full variable domain (rest looked up from reference TRBV19 and TRBJ1-2): DGGITQSPKYLFRKEGQNVTLSCEQNLNHDAMYWYRQDPGQGLRLIYYSQIVNDFQKGDIAEGYSVSREKKESFPLTVTSAQKNPTAFYLCASSIFGQGGYTFGSGTRLTVV.

The rearrangement joins TRBV9 to TRBJ2-1; TRBD1 agrees at 7 bases. V lost 3 bases to trimming and J lost 8 bases; unmatched junction nucleotides: 2. Germline values: CDR1 SGDLS, CDR2 YYNGEE. The CDR3 extends over 12 amino acids. The CDR3 sequence: CASSGQGYEQFF. The CDR3 DNA follows: TGTGCCAGCAGCGGACAGGGATATGAGCAGTTCTTC.

The chain recombines TRBV5-1 with TRBJ2-5; D is possibly TRBD2 (5 bases). The V gene's germline CDR1 is SGHRS and CDR2 YFSETQ. Trimming pared 5 bases from V and 4 bases from J, leaving 21 bases between. The CDR3 has 16 amino acids. CDR3 DNA: TGCGCCAGCAGTTTATCCGGGCCGGGGAGAGGAGAGACCCAGTACTTC. Translated: CASSLSGPGRGETQYF.

This clone was seen just once. CDR3 DNA: TGTGCCAGCTCACCATACAGGGACGGCACCGGGGAGCTGTTTTTT. It translates to CASSPYRDGTGELFF. The rearrangement joins TRBV18 to TRBJ2-2, with D tentatively TRBD1 (6 bases). The V gene lost 2 bases and the J gene lost 4 bases, with 11 bases spanning the gap. The CDR3 extends over 15 amino acids. Germline V lookup: CDR1 KGHSH, CDR2 LQKENI.

The chain couples TRBV11-3 to TRBJ2-5, with 9 bases lining up with TRBD1. V shed 5 bases, J shed 3 bases, and the junction held 7 bases outside the gene matches. This CDR3 spans 15 amino acids. The germline gives CDR1 SGHNT, CDR2 YENEEA. The CDR3 loop reads CASSRSGDREETQYF. The CDR3 nucleotides read TGTGCCAGCAGCCGCTCCGGGGACAGGGAAGAGACCCAGTACTTC.

In this sample, this clone turned up once. The V and J genes are TRBV9 and TRBJ1-2; 7 bases align to TRBD1. This CDR3 region has 14 residues. Germline CDR1 reads SGDLS; CDR2 reads YYNGEE. J was trimmed by 2 bases and V by 4 bases; bases with no gene match: 5. The CDR3 DNA sequence: TGTGCCAGCAGCACGGGGACAGAGAACTATGGCTACACCTTC. Its protein is CASSTGTENYGYTF.

The rearrangement links TRBV6-6 to TRBJ1-1; 7 bases map to TRBD1. CDR1 and CDR2 (germline): MNHNY, SVGAGI (reference sequence). V dropped 6 bases and J dropped 2; count of bases not matched to a gene: 6. This CDR3 has 14 residues. The CDR3 sequence: CASSLDRANTEAFF. The CDR3 nucleotides read TGTGCCAGCAGCTTAGACAGGGCAAACACTGAAGCTTTCTTT.

The chain employs TRBV4-1 and TRBJ2-7, with TRBD1 matching over 8 bases. This CDR3 is 16 amino acids long. CDR1 and CDR2 (germline): MGHRA, YSYEKL. Trimming at V came to 2 bases and at J to 4 bases, leaving 10 bases not matched to a gene. The CDR3 region has the DNA TGCGCCAGCAGCCAACCCGGACAGGGAAACTTTTACGAGCAGTACTTC. This gives the protein CASSQPGQGNFYEQYF.

This clone has a count of ten or more. The chain recombines TRBV9 with TRBJ1-1; maybe TRBD1 (5 bases). The length of the CDR3 is 16 residues. V was clipped by 0 bases and J by 4 bases, with 16 bases between them. In germline, CDR1 is SGDLS, CDR2 YYNGEE. CDR3 sequence reads: CASSVDWRGGATEAFF. CDR3 in DNA: TGTGCCAGCAGCGTAGATTGGAGGGGCGGGGCCACTGAAGCTTTCTTT.

This sequence joins TRBV5-1 and TRBJ1-2, with 7 bases matching TRBD1. This CDR3 comprises 13 residues. In germline, CDR1 is SGHRS, CDR2 YFSETQ. Germline trimming cut 3 bases from V and 2 bases from J; bases unmatched to any gene: 1. The CDR3 nucleotides are TGCGCCAGCAGCTCGACAGGGAACTATGGCTACACCTTC. Translated: CASSSTGNYGYTF.

The genes are TRBV2 and TRBJ1-3; 9 positions agree with TRBD1. The CDR3 runs to 13 residues. V was pared by 11 bases and J by 7 bases, with 9 bases of the junction left unmatched. Germline assignment: CDR1 SNHLY and CDR2 FYNNEI. Written as DNA, the CDR3 is TGTGCCGGGACAGGGTGGGGAAAGAACACCATATATTTT. Translation gives CAGTGWGKNTIYF.

Only one count was recorded for this clone. This chain links TRBV6-5 with TRBJ2-3, with D perhaps TRBD1 (6 bases). The V gene lost 4 bases and the J gene lost 0 bases, with 14 bases spanning the gap. This CDR3 region has 16 residues. The germline gives CDR1 MNHEY, CDR2 SVGAGI. CDR3 protein: CASSSRGQSSTDTQYF. The DNA for the CDR3 is TGTGCCAGCAGTTCCCGCGGACAGTCTAGCACAGATACGCAGTATTTT.

This clone was counted a single time. J is TRBJ2-5 and V is TRBV5-4; 9 bases agree with TRBD2. CDR1 and CDR2 from the germline V gene are SGHNT and YYREEE (reference sequence). CDR3 length: 16 residues. V lost 2 bases and J lost 4; bases outside the gene matches: 9. The CDR3, as DNA: TGTGCCAGCAGCTTCGCGGGCCTAGCGGGACGAGAGACCCAGTACTTC. It encodes CASSFAGLAGRETQYF.

The chain carries TRBV5-1 and TRBJ2-1, with TRBD2 matching 14 bases. The CDR3 is 18 residues long. Germline CDR1 is SGHRS and CDR2 is YFSETQ. Losses at the gene ends were 3 bases for V and 2 bases for J; bases not matched to a gene: 7. CDR3 nucleotide sequence: TGCGCCAGCAGCTCGATAGGACTAGCGGGGGGTACCTACAATGAGCAGTTCTTC. Translated, it gives CASSSIGLAGGTYNEQFF.

This clone was counted only a few times. This chain uses TRBV7-9 with TRBJ1-2, with 7 bases fitting TRBD1. Germline V gene lookup returns CDR1 SEHNR and CDR2 FQNEAQ (reference sequence). V dropped 5 bases and J dropped 4; count of bases not matched to a gene: 7. This CDR3 is 14 amino acids long. The CDR3 nucleotides are TGTGCCAGCAGCGCCGGGACAGTGGGCTATGGCTACACCTTC. It specifies CASSAGTVGYGYTF. The complete variable domain, with remaining parts taken from reference TRBV7-9 and TRBJ1-2, reads DTGVSQNPRHKITKRGQNVTFRCDPISEHNRLYWYRQTLGQGPEFLTYFQNEAQLEKSRLLSDRFSAERPKGSFSTLEIQRTEQGDSAMYLCASSAGTVGYGYTFGSGTRLTVV.

This rearrangement joins TRBV2 to TRBJ2-3; possibly TRBD2 for D (5 bases). This CDR3 contains 15 residues. Between the trimmed V and J ends, which lost 3 bases and 4 bases, there was a span of 14 bases. CDR1 SNHLY and CDR2 FYNNEI come from the germline V gene. In DNA, the CDR3 is TGTGCCAGCAGTGACATCGGGGAGAGGGCAGATACGCAGTATTTT. The encoded protein is CASSDIGERADTQYF.

The rearrangement joins TRBV6-1 to TRBJ1-3, with TRBD1 as a possible D gene (6 bases). This CDR3 region has 13 residues. Germline values: CDR1 MNHNS, CDR2 SASEGT. Trimming left V 6 bases short and J 8 bases short, with 14 bases between. The CDR3 DNA reads as TGTGCCAGCAGAGCAGGGGAGGGTGACACCATATATTTT. It is translated as CASRAGEGDTIYF.

This chain links TRBV7-2 with TRBJ2-1; D gene ambiguous. The V gene's germline CDR1 is SGHTA and CDR2 FQGNSA. CDR3 length: 15 amino acids. With 1 base removed from V and 1 base from J, the gap between germline ends came to 8 bases. CDR3 coding DNA: TGTGCCAGCAGCTTAGGTGGGCCTTCCTACAATGAGCAGTTCTTC. Protein product: CASSLGGPSYNEQFF.

The CDR3 loop is CASSSGSGGGQNIQYF. The CDR3 DNA reads as TGTGCCAGCAGCTCCGGCAGCGGGGGGGGCCAAAACATTCAGTACTTC. The V gene is TRBV7-2, the J gene TRBJ2-4, with 10 positions matching TRBD2. With V trimmed by 4 bases and J by 5 bases, 8 bases remained unmatched. This CDR3 has 16 amino acids. Germline CDR1 SGHTA, CDR2 FQGNSA.

The chain joins TRBV19 to TRBJ2-2; possibly TRBD1 for D (6 bases). V lost 6 bases and J lost 6, with 17 bases in between. The germline V gene has CDR1 LNHDA and CDR2 SQIVND (reference sequence). The CDR3 spans 15 residues. This CDR3 reads CASSGAQGSPGELFF. The CDR3 DNA reads as TGTGCCAGTAGCGGCGCGCAGGGGTCCCCCGGGGAGCTGTTTTTT.

This clone was counted once. J is TRBJ2-2 and V is TRBV29-1, with 7 positions matching TRBD1. Germline V gene sequence: CDR1 SQVTM, CDR2 ANQGSEA. This CDR3 has 14 amino acids. The trim removed 7 bases at V and 4 bases at J, leaving 9 bases unmatched. DNA of the CDR3: TGCAGCGCCCCCGCAGGGACAGCCACCGGGGAGCTGTTTTTT. It encodes CSAPAGTATGELFF.

The chain carries TRBV7-2 and TRBJ2-7; 7 positions match TRBD1. The trim removed 6 bases at V and 2 bases at J, leaving 7 bases unmatched. The germline V gene encodes CDR1 SGHTA and CDR2 FQGNSA. The CDR3 is 14 amino acids. CDR3 DNA: TGTGCCAGCAGTCGCAGACAGGGAACCTACGAGCAGTACTTC. The encoded protein is CASSRRQGTYEQYF.

The V gene is TRBV19, the J gene TRBJ2-1, with D maybe TRBD1 (5 bases). The ends were cut back, 3 bases at V and 5 bases at J, with 14 bases in the middle. CDR3 length equals 15 residues. Per the germline V gene, CDR1 is LNHDA and CDR2 is SQIVND (reference sequence). DNA for the CDR3: TGTGCCAGTAGTATGGGGTTTGCAGGGAACAATGAGCAGTTCTTC. It is translated as CASSMGFAGNNEQFF.

The sample holds a few counts of this clone. The DNA for the CDR3 is TGCGCCAGCAGCCGGGAGGGGTCTCAGCCCCAGCATTTT. It codes for CASSREGSQPQHF. This chain connects TRBV5-1 to TRBJ1-5; D possibly corresponds to TRBD1 (5 bases). Trimming stripped 4 bases from V and 6 bases from J, with 11 bases between. The CDR3 loop spans 13 amino acids. CDR1 and CDR2 (germline): SGHRS, YFSETQ.

The rearrangement links TRBV2 to TRBJ1-1; 7 bases match TRBD1. This CDR3 comprises 17 residues. CDR1 and CDR2 (germline): SNHLY, FYNNEI. Germline trimming cut 7 bases from V and 0 bases from J; bases unmatched to any gene: 14. The CDR3 region has the DNA TGTGCCAGCACCGGATTAGCGACAGGGATTCTGAACACTGAAGCTTTCTTT. It translates to CASTGLATGILNTEAFF.

This rearrangement joins TRBV7-3 to TRBJ1-1; D is undetermined. The CDR3 has 15 residues. V lost 1 base, J lost 1 base, and 10 bases lay in between. Germline lookup yields CDR1 SGHTA and CDR2 FQGTGA. CDR3 bases: TGTGCCAGCAGCTTAAGTCGGGTAGGGAACACTGAAGCTTTCTTT. This sequence encodes CASSLSRVGNTEAFF.

The J gene is TRBJ2-2, the V gene TRBV2, with TRBD1 matching over 8 bases. The trim removed 6 bases at V and 7 bases at J, leaving 7 bases unmatched. This CDR3 has 14 amino acids. Germline-derived CDR1 and CDR2 are SNHLY and FYNNEI. CDR3 DNA sequence: TGTGCCAGCAGCCCACAGGGGGGTTTCGGGGAGCTGTTTTTT. The encoded protein is CASSPQGGFGELFF.

The chain has TRBV29-1 and TRBJ2-1; weak D call: TRBD2 (6 bases). V was cut by 6 bases and J by 3 bases, with 12 bases left in between. This CDR3 spans 13 amino acids. The V gene's germline CDR1 is SQVTM and CDR2 ANQGSEA. CDR3 bases: TGCAGCGTCCAACCCGGGAGCTACAATGAGCAGTTCTTC. Its translation is CSVQPGSYNEQFF.

The chain links TRBV13 to TRBJ2-5; TRBD2 matches at 7 bases. The CDR3 has 14 residues. CDR1 is PRHDT and CDR2 is FYEKMQ in the germline V gene (reference sequence). J gave up 4 bases and V 6 bases, and 8 bases lay outside the gene matches. The CDR3 region is CASRHASGRETQYF. The CDR3 nucleotides read TGTGCCAGCAGACACGCTAGCGGCCGAGAGACCCAGTACTTC.

This chain uses TRBV5-4 with TRBJ1-1; possible D gene TRBD1, 6 bases. CDR3 size: 15 residues. Germline CDR1 is SGHNT and CDR2 is YYREEE (reference sequence). The V end lost 6 bases, the J end lost 0 bases, and 15 bases lay between the germline ends. The CDR3 here is CASNKDRTMNTEAFF. The CDR3 bases are TGTGCCAGCAACAAGGACAGAACAATGAACACTGAAGCTTTCTTT.